This T cell receptor beta chain was found in a study of STAT5B mutations in CD4+ large granular lymphocyte leukemia. Findings of the study overall: CD4-sorted patient repertoires seemed more clonal than healthy CD4+ repertoires. TRBV06-family usage was enriched in top patient clones (8/27) versus controls (2/35).

This clone was seen just once. The antigen is unknown. The CDR3 totals 17 residues. Per the germline V gene, CDR1 is SGHTA and CDR2 is FQGNSA. V lost 0 bases and J lost 3; bases outside the gene matches: 7. Repertoires were generated with immunoSEQ multiplex PCR, while TCRdb's copy carries only in-frame clones and drops some. The table shows tens of thousands of clones, with roughly 79% occurring only once. The V call is TRBV7-2, the J call TRBJ2-3; TRBD2 matches 9 bases. The sequencing input was CD4+ T cells from blood buffy coats. The sequence derives from a human donor in good health. In DNA form, the CDR3 reads TGTGCCAGCAGCTTAGCGTTCGCGGGAGGGGGTACAGATACGCAGTATTTT. As protein: CASSLAFAGGGTDTQYF. The entire variable domain, with the rest obtained from reference TRBV7-2 and TRBJ2-3, is as follows: GAGVSQSPSNKVTEKGKDVELRCDPISGHTALYWYRQSLGQGLEFLIYFQGNSAPDKSGLPSDRFSAERTGGSVSTLTIQRTQQEDSAVYLCASSLAFAGGGTDTQYFGPGTRLTVL.